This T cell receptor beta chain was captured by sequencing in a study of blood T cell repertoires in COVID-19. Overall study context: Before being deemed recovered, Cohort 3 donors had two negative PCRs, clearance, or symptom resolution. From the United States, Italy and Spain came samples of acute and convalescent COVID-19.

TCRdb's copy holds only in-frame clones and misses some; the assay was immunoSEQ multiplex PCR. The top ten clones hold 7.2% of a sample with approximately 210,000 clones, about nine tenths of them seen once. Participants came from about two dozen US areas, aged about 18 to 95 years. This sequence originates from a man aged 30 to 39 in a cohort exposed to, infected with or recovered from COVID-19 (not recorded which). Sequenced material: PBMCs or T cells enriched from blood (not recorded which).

The CDR3 region is CASSQLGLAGRETQYF. CDR3 bases: TGCGCCAGCAGCCAATTGGGACTAGCCGGAAGAGAGACCCAGTACTTC. V usage is TRBV4-1 and J usage is TRBJ2-5; 9 bases fit TRBD2. Germline assignment: CDR1 MGHRA and CDR2 YSYEKL. The J segment lost 4 bases and the V segment lost 2 bases, leaving 8 bases of the junction unmatched. The CDR3 sequence is 16 residues long.